Following are 20 T cell receptor beta chains from one sample sequenced in a study of cytomegalovirus exposure and HLA in healthy donors (dated by TCRdb to about 2017). To prepare the library, the immunoSEQ multiplex PCR assay was applied. A mixture of 60 forward primers for TCR Vbeta segments and 13 reverse primers for TCR Jbeta segments was used in the multiplex PCR. TCRdb mirrors the immuneACCESS table, restricted to in-frame sequences. Some clones are absent from its copies; in checked studies, under half trace to an unresolved V gene, and the reason for the others is unknown. The sample profile shows approximately 160,000 clones; over 65% of them were found once. The top ten clonotypes cover less than 3.5% of the sample. Sequencing was done on a sample of PBMCs. Receptors originate from a woman aged 35 to 49 in good health and CMV-seropositive.

J is TRBJ2-3 and V is TRBV27, with TRBD2 as a possible D gene (5 bases). This CDR3 has 14 residues. V lost 4 bases, J lost 2 bases, and 10 bases lay in between. The germline V gene encodes CDR1 MNHEY and CDR2 SMNVEV (reference sequence). The CDR3 reads CASSSGLPTDTQYF. The CDR3 DNA sequence: TGTGCCAGCAGTTCTGGACTTCCCACAGATACGCAGTATTTT.

The chain carries TRBV19 and TRBJ2-6; no clear D gene. CDR3 length: 14 residues. Per the germline V gene, CDR1 is LNHDA and CDR2 is SQIVND (reference sequence). V was cut by 6 bases and J by 5 bases, with 11 bases left in between. The DNA of the CDR3 is TGTGCCAGTAGCCCCGGAGATCGGGCCAACGTCCTGACTTTC. This gives the protein CASSPGDRANVLTF.

The V and J genes are TRBV6-5 and TRBJ1-1, with D hard to call. V shed 4 bases and J shed 7 bases, with 7 bases lying between them. The V gene's germline CDR1 is MNHEY and CDR2 SVGAGI. The CDR3 length is 11 residues. The chain's CDR3 is CASSLGSEAFF. DNA for the CDR3: TGTGCCAGCAGTTTGGGCAGTGAAGCTTTCTTT.

This chain links TRBV9 with TRBJ2-1; 11 bases line up with TRBD2. Germline V gene sequence: CDR1 SGDLS, CDR2 YYNGEE. With 0 bases clipped from V and 1 base from J, the junction kept 3 bases outside the gene matches. This CDR3 contains 17 residues. CDR3 sequence reads: CASSVAGTSGSYNEQFF. The CDR3 DNA is TGTGCCAGCAGCGTAGCCGGGACTAGCGGTTCCTACAATGAGCAGTTCTTC.

The chain combines TRBV27 with TRBJ2-7; 11 bases agree with TRBD2. This CDR3 spans 20 amino acids. Germline CDR1 and CDR2: MNHEY and SMNVEV (reference sequence). The J segment lost 3 bases and the V segment lost 6 bases, leaving 22 bases of the junction unmatched. This CDR3 reads CASRGGAVSGRAAMNYEQYF. The DNA for the CDR3 is TGTGCCAGCAGGGGGGGGGCGGTTAGCGGGAGGGCCGCGATGAACTACGAGCAGTACTTC.

The CDR3 DNA sequence: TGTGCCAGCAGCTTAGCCCAGGTCTCCTACGAGCAGTACTTC. Protein: CASSLAQVSYEQYF. The chain recombines TRBV7-9 with TRBJ2-7, with D hard to call. CDR1 and CDR2 from the germline V gene are SEHNR and FQNEAQ (reference sequence). V lost 0 bases, J lost 0 bases, and 6 bases lay in between. The CDR3 is made up of 14 amino acids.

Only a few counts were recorded for this clone. The chain carries TRBV5-1 and TRBJ2-5; 13 positions agree with TRBD2. V lost 4 bases, J lost 2 bases, and 5 bases stayed unmatched. Per the germline V gene, CDR1 is SGHRS and CDR2 is YFSETQ. There are 16 residues in the CDR3. The CDR3 nucleotides are TGCGCCAGCAGCGCCACTAGCGGGAGGGCTCAAGAGACCCAGTACTTC. It is translated as CASSATSGRAQETQYF.

This clone came up a few times. V usage is TRBV10-3 and J usage is TRBJ1-4; D is possibly TRBD1 (5 bases). With 0 bases removed from V and 2 bases from J, the gap between germline ends came to 7 bases. Germline V gene data show CDR1 as ENHRY and CDR2 as SYGVKD. The CDR3 extends over 15 amino acids. The DNA of the CDR3 is TGTGCCATCAGTGAGTCGCAGGGTACTAATGAAAAACTGTTTTTT. It is translated as CAISESQGTNEKLFF.

This rearrangement joins TRBV7-9 to TRBJ2-5; weak D call: TRBD2 (6 bases). This CDR3 has 13 amino acids. The V and J ends lost 10 bases and 5 bases respectively, with 17 bases between them. Germline V CDR1 and CDR2: SEHNR, FQNEAQ (reference sequence). The CDR3 nucleotides are TGTGCCAACGAGGCTAGCGAATCGGAGACCCAGTACTTC. As protein: CANEASESETQYF.

The sample holds one count of this clone. The rearrangement uses TRBV7-8 and TRBJ1-2; possible D gene TRBD1, 6 bases. V dropped 5 bases and J dropped 8 bases, with 18 bases sitting between them. This CDR3 spans 14 amino acids. Germline V gives CDR1 SGHVS, CDR2 FQNEAQ. The CDR3 bases are TGTGCCAGCAGCGGGGGCGGGGGGCGAGAGGGCTACACCTTC. Its translation: CASSGGGGREGYTF.

Regarding this clone: The junction differs from germline at one of its ends, possibly a read error. J is TRBJ2-1 and V is TRBV7-7; 7 bases align to TRBD1. This CDR3 comprises 14 residues. Germline assignment: CDR1 SSHAT and CDR2 FNYEAQ (reference sequence). The CDR3 reads CASSPTTGLNEQFF. The CDR3 bases are TGTGCTAGCAGCCCAACGACAGGGCTCAATGAGCAGTTCTTC.

This chain links TRBV7-3 with TRBJ2-2; 10 bases fit TRBD1. Per germline, CDR1 SGHTA and CDR2 FQGTGA. The CDR3 runs 14 residues. Trimming took 4 bases from V and 6 from J; bases not matched to a gene: 2. The CDR3 here is CASSSTGGAGELFF. Written as DNA, the CDR3 is TGTGCCAGCAGCTCGACAGGGGGCGCCGGGGAGCTGTTTTTT.

The chain links TRBV5-6 to TRBJ1-1; the D gene is possibly TRBD1 (6 bases). V lost 0 bases to trimming and J lost 3 bases, with 12 bases between them. The CDR3 totals 15 residues. The germline V gene has CDR1 SGHDT and CDR2 YYEEEE. Here the CDR3 reads CASSLEPGGHTEAFF. The CDR3 DNA reads as TGTGCCAGCAGCTTGGAGCCGGGGGGCCACACTGAAGCTTTCTTT. The full variable domain, its missing parts supplied by reference TRBV5-6 and TRBJ1-1, is DAGVTQSPTHLIKTRGQQVTLRCSPKSGHDTVSWYQQALGQGPQFIFQYYEEEERQRGNFPDRFSGHQFPNYSSELNVNALLLGDSALYLCASSLEPGGHTEAFFGQGTRLTVV.

This sequence joins TRBV6-4 and TRBJ1-3, with 10 nucleotides matching TRBD1. J was trimmed by 4 bases and V by 4 bases; bases with no gene match: 7. Germline CDR1 MRHNA, CDR2 SNTAGT. The CDR3 is 16 amino acids. The CDR3 DNA sequence: TGTGCCAGCAGTGGGGGACAGGGGACTTGGGGAAACACCATATATTTT. Translating it yields CASSGGQGTWGNTIYF.

The rearrangement links TRBV7-9 to TRBJ2-3; D is possibly TRBD2 (5 bases). Germline V gene data show CDR1 as SEHNR and CDR2 as FQNEAQ (reference sequence). The CDR3 runs 14 residues. The ends were cut back, 1 base at V and 2 bases at J, with 7 bases in the middle. CDR3 sequence: CASSLGTVTDTQYF. CDR3 nucleotides: TGTGCCAGCAGCTTAGGGACTGTCACAGATACGCAGTATTTT.

The CDR3 DNA follows: TGTGCCGCCCAGACAGGGTCGACGTACGAGCAGTACTTC. Protein: CAAQTGSTYEQYF. The chain has TRBV28 and TRBJ2-7; 7 bases line up with TRBD1. Germline assignment: CDR1 MDHEN and CDR2 SYDVKM. V trimming: 11 bases; J trimming: 4 bases; junction bases outside the gene matches: 11. The CDR3 is 13 residues long.

In regard to this clone: Other DNA variants within this sample encode the same CDR3. The V and J genes are TRBV25-1 and TRBJ2-1, with D perhaps TRBD2 (5 bases). Trimming pared 6 bases from V and 4 bases from J, leaving 13 bases between. Germline CDR1 MGHDK, CDR2 SYGVNS. CDR3 size: 14 residues. The chain's CDR3 is CASRTSGTYNEQFF. For the CDR3, the DNA is TGTGCCAGCAGAACGAGCGGAACGTACAATGAGCAGTTCTTC.

The chain links TRBV18 to TRBJ1-1, with a possible D match to TRBD1 (6 bases). CDR1 is KGHSH and CDR2 is LQKENI in the germline V gene. The ends were cut back, 1 base at V and 1 base at J, with 16 bases in the middle. The CDR3 totals 17 residues. Here the CDR3 DNA reads TGTGCCAGCTCACCACTTTATACAGGGACGGCGAACACTGAAGCTTTCTTT. Its protein product is CASSPLYTGTANTEAFF.

This chain joins TRBV7-3 and TRBJ2-2; TRBD2 matches 7 bases. With 1 base clipped from V and 3 bases from J, the junction kept 2 bases outside the gene matches. The CDR3 covers 15 residues. Germline V CDR1 and CDR2: SGHTA, FQGTGA. The CDR3 sequence is CASSLSGGDTGELFF. DNA for the CDR3: TGTGCCAGCAGCTTAAGCGGGGGAGACACCGGGGAGCTGTTTTTT.

This clone occurred a few times. The rearrangement links TRBV20-1 to TRBJ2-7; D unresolved. V was trimmed by 0 bases and J by 4 bases, leaving 4 bases between them. Per the germline V gene, CDR1 is DFQATT and CDR2 is SNEGSKA (reference sequence). The CDR3 has 11 residues. Written as DNA, the CDR3 is TGCAGTGCTAGAGACCCATACGAGCAGTACTTC. This encodes CSARDPYEQYF.